Presented here are 30 T cell receptor beta chains from one specimen sequenced in a study of PD-L1 blockade in urothelial cancer. TCRdb's table, derived via immunoSEQ multiplex PCR, lists solely in-frame clones and lacks some. The repertoire holds 50,000 or so clones, with roughly 80% as singletons. The material was PBMCs, obtained around atezolizumab (anti-PD-L1) treatment. The receptors stem from an older man with urothelial cancer.

This chain links TRBV2 with TRBJ1-2; TRBD1 matches 8 bases. The CDR3 contains 14 residues. Germline V gives CDR1 SNHLY, CDR2 FYNNEI. V shed 2 bases, J shed 5 bases, and the junction held 4 bases outside the gene matches. The CDR3 region has the DNA TGTGCCAGCAGTGAACAGGGGGCGGGGTATGGCTACACCTTC. Residues: CASSEQGAGYGYTF. Using reference TRBV2 and TRBJ1-2 for the parts outside the CDR3, the full variable domain is EPEVTQTPSHQVTQMGQEVILRCVPISNHLYFYWYRQILGQKVEFLVSFYNNEISEKSEIFDDQFSVERPDGSNFTLKIRSTKLEDSAMYFCASSEQGAGYGYTFGSGTRLTVV.

CDR3 loop: CASSPTWDSSGELFF. The CDR3 coding sequence is TGTGCCAGCTCACCAACCTGGGACAGCTCAGGGGAGCTGTTTTTT. The rearrangement joins TRBV18 to TRBJ2-2, with 7 nucleotides matching TRBD1. The CDR3 is made up of 15 amino acids. The ends lost 2 bases at V and 8 bases at J; junction bases unmatched: 8. CDR1 KGHSH and CDR2 LQKENI come from the germline V gene.

J is TRBJ1-1 and V is TRBV28; 8 bases line up with TRBD1. This CDR3 is built from 14 residues. Germline V gene sequence: CDR1 MDHEN, CDR2 SYDVKM. Trimming took 5 bases from V and 5 from J; bases not matched to a gene: 7. CDR3 bases: TGTGCCAGCAGTCCGGGGACAGGCCGGACTGAAGCTTTCTTT. The encoded protein is CASSPGTGRTEAFF.

The chain employs TRBV7-2 and TRBJ2-1, with D perhaps TRBD2 (5 bases). The germline gives CDR1 SGHTA, CDR2 FQGNSA. There are 14 residues in the CDR3. Trimming stripped 7 bases from V and 0 bases from J, with 10 bases between. The CDR3 nucleotides are TGTGCCAGCACTATGGACTCCTCCTACAATGAGCAGTTCTTC. Amino acids: CASTMDSSYNEQFF.

The V and J genes are TRBV5-4 and TRBJ2-1; 9 nucleotides match TRBD2. The CDR3 has 16 residues. V was pared by 4 bases and J by 6 bases, with 11 bases of the junction left unmatched. The germline gives CDR1 SGHNT, CDR2 YYREEE (reference sequence). The CDR3 nucleotides are TGTGCCAGCAGCGGGGATAGCGGGAGAATAATCAATGAGCAGTTCTTC. It yields the protein CASSGDSGRIINEQFF.

The chain recombines TRBV5-1 with TRBJ1-4; D is unresolved. Germline-derived CDR1 and CDR2 are SGHRS and YFSETQ. V lost 0 bases, J lost 8 bases, and 8 bases lay in between. This CDR3 comprises 13 residues. DNA of the CDR3: TGCGCCAGCAGCTTGGGTGTAGAAGAAAAACTGTTTTTT. Its translation is CASSLGVEEKLFF.

This clone was picked up a small number of times. V is TRBV2 and J is TRBJ1-1; maybe TRBD1 (5 bases). Trimming cost V 4 bases and J 0 bases, with 9 bases left between them. The CDR3 length is 14 residues. From germline, CDR1 is SNHLY and CDR2 FYNNEI. CDR3 DNA: TGTGCCAGCAGTGCGGGGGAGCTGAACACTGAAGCTTTCTTT. It is translated as CASSAGELNTEAFF. The full variable domain, rest sourced from reference TRBV2 and TRBJ1-1, is EPEVTQTPSHQVTQMGQEVILRCVPISNHLYFYWYRQILGQKVEFLVSFYNNEISEKSEIFDDQFSVERPDGSNFTLKIRSTKLEDSAMYFCASSAGELNTEAFFGQGTRLTVV.

The rearrangement joins TRBV5-4 to TRBJ1-2, with D hard to call. The germline V gene encodes CDR1 SGHNT and CDR2 YYREEE (reference sequence). The germline V and J ends were trimmed by 4 bases and 4 bases, with 8 bases remaining between them. CDR3 length equals 12 residues. CDR3: CASSLSGYGYTF. The CDR3 nucleotides are TGTGCCAGCAGCCTGTCGGGCTATGGCTACACCTTC.

The chain joins TRBV29-1 to TRBJ2-1, with 7 bases aligning to TRBD2. The CDR3 is 16 residues long. Germline V gene lookup returns CDR1 SQVTM and CDR2 ANQGSEA. J gave up 5 bases and V 0 bases, and 10 bases lay outside the gene matches. The CDR3 sequence is CSVEDPTSANNNEQFF. DNA for the CDR3: TGCAGCGTTGAAGATCCCACTAGCGCTAATAACAATGAGCAGTTCTTC.

V and J are TRBV15 and TRBJ1-1; 8 nucleotides agree with TRBD1. The CDR3 covers 14 residues. Germline V lookup: CDR1 LNHNV, CDR2 YYDKDF (reference sequence). V shed 3 bases, J shed 1 base, and the junction held 1 base outside the gene matches. The CDR3 region is CATSRDRANTEAFF. CDR3 coding DNA: TGTGCCACCAGCAGGGACAGGGCGAACACTGAAGCTTTCTTT.

This chain joins TRBV30 and TRBJ2-7, with D possibly being TRBD2 (5 bases). Germline assignment: CDR1 GTSNPN and CDR2 SVGIG (reference sequence). This CDR3 spans 15 amino acids. The V and J ends lost 0 bases and 3 bases respectively, with 15 bases between them. Here the CDR3 reads CAWSVPVGNVYEQYF. In DNA, the CDR3 is TGTGCCTGGAGTGTTCCGGTCGGGAATGTCTACGAGCAGTACTTC.

The J gene is TRBJ2-1, the V gene TRBV27; 9 positions agree with TRBD2. Germline CDR1 is MNHEY and CDR2 is SMNVEV (reference sequence). J gave up 7 bases and V 0 bases, and 4 bases lay outside the gene matches. The CDR3 is made up of 15 amino acids. The CDR3 reads CASSLSAGGRNEQFF. The CDR3 DNA sequence: TGTGCCAGCAGTTTATCGGCGGGAGGGAGGAATGAGCAGTTCTTC.

This chain links TRBV7-3 with TRBJ2-7, with unresolved D. The length of the CDR3 is 13 residues. Germline values: CDR1 SGHTA, CDR2 FQGTGA. V lost 2 bases to trimming and J lost 3 bases, with 8 bases between them. The CDR3 here is CASSLSLNYEQYF. Here the CDR3 DNA reads TGTGCCAGCAGCTTATCGCTAAACTACGAGCAGTACTTC.

The chain employs TRBV4-1 and TRBJ1-1; a weak D match, TRBD1 (6 bases). Trimming shortened V by 8 bases and J by 0 bases, and 13 bases separated the two germline ends. The CDR3 has 14 residues. Germline CDR1 is MGHRA and CDR2 is YSYEKL. CDR3 sequence reads: CASGRQVMNTEAFF. CDR3 DNA sequence: TGCGCCAGCGGTAGACAGGTAATGAACACTGAAGCTTTCTTT.

The rearrangement links TRBV28 to TRBJ2-7; the match to TRBD1 covers 10 bases. This CDR3 spans 15 amino acids. Germline-derived CDR1 and CDR2 are MDHEN and SYDVKM. Unmatched junction bases numbered 8, after V lost 6 bases and J lost 3 bases. CDR3 nucleotide sequence: TGTGCCAGCAGGGGGACAGGGGCGGGCATCTACGAGCAGTACTTC. Protein: CASRGTGAGIYEQYF.

This chain links TRBV13 with TRBJ2-7; D is perhaps TRBD1 or TRBD2 (6 bases each). The tail of the sequence fits TRBJ2-5 better, so the J call may be wrong. The CDR3 consists of 12 residues. CDR1 and CDR2 from the germline V gene are PRHDT and FYEKMQ (reference sequence). The CDR3 loop reads CASSLEGGTQYF. The CDR3 DNA reads as TGTGCCAGCAGCTTAGAGGGGGGGACCCAGTACTTC.

This chain connects TRBV19 to TRBJ2-7; D unclear. Germline CDR1 reads LNHDA; CDR2 reads SQIVND (reference sequence). V lost 3 bases, J lost 2 bases, and 11 bases lay in between. This CDR3 spans 14 amino acids. The CDR3, as DNA: TGTGCCAGTAGTATCACGGGTCCGACCTACGAGCAGTACTTC. As protein: CASSITGPTYEQYF.

The chain couples TRBV5-4 to TRBJ1-1, with D possibly matching TRBD1 (5 bases). Looked up from germline, CDR1 is SGHNT and CDR2 is YYREEE (reference sequence). The CDR3 has 17 amino acids. The V end lost 0 bases, the J end lost 6 bases, and 21 bases lay between the germline ends. CDR3 in amino acids: CASSLGSRQRRIAEAFF. The CDR3 DNA reads as TGTGCCAGCAGCTTGGGATCGAGACAGAGGCGAATCGCTGAAGCTTTCTTT.

This chain connects TRBV7-2 to TRBJ1-3; TRBD1 agrees at 8 bases. The germline V gene encodes CDR1 SGHTA and CDR2 FQGNSA. V was clipped by 5 bases and J by 2 bases; unmatched bases: 5. The CDR3 is 15 residues long. DNA of the CDR3: TGTGCCAGCAGCCCTAGGACAGGGACTGGAAACACCATATATTTT. Its protein product is CASSPRTGTGNTIYF.

This chain uses TRBV19 with TRBJ1-5; 7 positions agree with TRBD1. This CDR3 has 14 residues. Germline CDR1 reads LNHDA; CDR2 reads SQIVND (reference sequence). With 7 bases clipped from V and 4 bases from J, the junction kept 7 bases outside the gene matches. CDR3 in DNA: TGTGCCAGTAACGTACAGGGGCTGAATCAGCCCCAGCATTTT. Translated, it gives CASNVQGLNQPQHF.

This sequence joins TRBV20-1 and TRBJ2-3, with unresolved D. Germline V gene sequence: CDR1 DFQATT, CDR2 SNEGSKA (reference sequence). The CDR3 spans 11 residues. Trimming cost V 5 bases and J 8 bases, with 11 bases left between them. CDR3 in DNA: TGCAGTGCTCCTACGCTAGGTACGCAGTATTTT. Translating gives CSAPTLGTQYF.

This chain connects TRBV18 to TRBJ2-1; 8 bases fit TRBD1. In germline, CDR1 is KGHSH, CDR2 LQKENI. J lost 9 bases, V lost 4 bases, and 8 bases had no gene match. The CDR3 covers 14 residues. CDR3 coding DNA: TGTGCCAGCTCACTCGGTGCAGGGGGCGGTGAGCAGTTCTTC. Amino acids: CASSLGAGGGEQFF.

V and J are TRBV11-1 and TRBJ2-3; D is possibly TRBD2 (6 bases). The V and J ends lost 3 bases and 5 bases respectively, with 9 bases between them. Germline CDR1 and CDR2: SGHAT and FQDESV (reference sequence). The CDR3 covers 13 residues. CDR3 amino acids: CASSLGLQDTQYF. CDR3 sequence (DNA): TGTGCCAGCAGCTTGGGACTCCAAGATACGCAGTATTTT.

The chain links TRBV29-1 to TRBJ2-1; TRBD2 agrees at 7 bases. Germline values: CDR1 SQVTM, CDR2 ANQGSEA. The CDR3 is 17 amino acids. The V segment lost 6 bases and the J segment 4 bases; nucleotides outside the gene matches: 18. CDR3 DNA sequence: TGCAGCGTCGAGGTACCGGGAGGCGCCTTTCTTTACAATGAGCAGTTCTTC. Protein: CSVEVPGGAFLYNEQFF.

In regard to this clone: This sample also contains other DNA sequences that code for the same CDR3. V is TRBV29-1 and J is TRBJ1-5; D might be TRBD1 (5 bases). V was clipped by 5 bases and J by 7 bases, with 15 bases between them. CDR1 is SQVTM, CDR2 ANQGSEA, per germline. There are 13 residues in the CDR3. CDR3 sequence reads: CSVSQGLVQPQHF. CDR3 nucleotides: TGCAGCGTTTCCCAGGGTTTAGTCCAGCCCCAGCATTTT.

This chain uses TRBV4-2 with TRBJ2-6; TRBD1 matches 7 bases. The CDR3 contains 22 residues. After removal of 0 bases from V and 0 bases from J, the junction contained 17 bases not matched to a gene. Per the germline V gene, CDR1 is LGHNA and CDR2 is YNFKEQ. CDR3 protein: CASSQDPIFLGDRDSGANVLTF. The CDR3 DNA sequence: TGTGCCAGCAGCCAAGATCCCATTTTTTTGGGGGACAGAGACTCTGGGGCCAACGTCCTGACTTTC.

The genes are TRBV7-2 and TRBJ2-3; TRBD2 aligns across 11 bases. The CDR3 totals 16 residues. The ends lost 0 bases at V and 6 bases at J; junction bases unmatched: 5. Germline CDR1 is SGHTA and CDR2 is FQGNSA. CDR3 residues: CASSLALAGGRDTQYF. As DNA, the CDR3 is TGTGCCAGCAGCTTAGCTCTAGCGGGAGGTCGTGATACGCAGTATTTT.

The V call is TRBV6-4, the J call TRBJ2-7; D call uncertain. Germline V gene lookup returns CDR1 MRHNA and CDR2 SNTAGT. The CDR3 covers 17 residues. Trimming took off 2 bases at V and 1 base at J, with 18 bases between the two ends. The CDR3 sequence is CASSDPRNLSGSYEQYF. The CDR3 nucleotides are TGTGCCAGCAGTGACCCCAGGAACCTGAGTGGTTCCTACGAGCAGTACTTC.

The chain is built from TRBV2 and TRBJ1-2; 7 nucleotides align to TRBD1. Unmatched junction bases numbered 10, after V lost 4 bases and J lost 8 bases. Germline CDR1 reads SNHLY; CDR2 reads FYNNEI. The CDR3 consists of 14 residues. CDR3 protein: CASSGSTTGVGYTF. The CDR3 nucleotides are TGTGCCAGCAGTGGCAGTACAACAGGGGTGGGCTACACCTTC.

The chain couples TRBV14 to TRBJ2-1; 7 nucleotides line up with TRBD2. The ends lost 1 base at V and 2 bases at J; junction bases unmatched: 8. This CDR3 has 17 amino acids. Looked up from germline, CDR1 is SGHDN and CDR2 is FVKESK. The CDR3 nucleotides are TGTGCCAGCAGCCAAGGGTGGGGCGGGAGTCCCTACAATGAGCAGTTCTTC. It yields the protein CASSQGWGGSPYNEQFF.